This passage covers 3 T cell receptor beta chains from one sample sequenced in a study of blood T cell repertoires in COVID-19. Only in-frame clones appear in the TCRdb table, and some are missing; sequencing was by immunoSEQ multiplex PCR. The data contain about 280,000 clones, 88% of them singletons. Sequences were obtained from peripheral blood. The receptor set was obtained from a man in his late teens or twenties with active or convalescent COVID-19.

V usage is TRBV9 and J usage is TRBJ2-2; 7 bases line up with TRBD2. V shed 2 bases and J 0 bases; nucleotides not matched to a gene: 4. In germline, CDR1 is SGDLS, CDR2 YYNGEE. The CDR3 has 16 residues. The CDR3 sequence is CASSVRLAANTGELFF. The CDR3 DNA reads TGTGCCAGCAGCGTGCGGCTAGCGGCGAACACCGGGGAGCTGTTTTTT.

This chain connects TRBV3-1 (or the pseudogene TRBV3-2) to TRBJ2-5; 7 bases are shared with TRBD1. Per germline, CDR1 LGHDT and CDR2 YNNKEL (reference sequence). This CDR3 comprises 14 residues. J lost 5 bases, V lost 2 bases, and 5 bases had no gene match. The CDR3 region has the DNA TGTGCCAGCAGCCAAAAGGGGGCCGGGGAGACCCAGTACTTC. As protein: CASSQKGAGETQYF.

This clone has a single count. The CDR3 sequence: CASSLGGGGSGYTF. The CDR3 DNA reads TGTGCCAGCAGCTTGGGTGGCGGGGGCTCTGGCTACACCTTC. The gene calls are TRBV5-6 and TRBJ1-2; D might be TRBD1 (6 bases). The CDR3 consists of 14 residues. Trimming left V 0 bases short and J 7 bases short, with 13 bases between. Per germline, CDR1 SGHDT and CDR2 YYEEEE.